These T cell receptor beta chains were read from a single sample in a study of CD8 T cells in Susac syndrome. From the immunoSEQ multiplex PCR reads, TCRdb called clonotypes with MiXCR, one entry per CDR3 protein. The sample has around 140,000 distinct CDR3 sequences, roughly 76% seen once. Source material: CD8+ T cells from PBMCs. The receptors come from a human donor with multiple sclerosis. Each CDR3 is given with its conserved first and last residue. A D gene is named only where the DNA matches it firmly. Clone size, where shown, is once, few, many, or a class for clones that have expanded.

v_call	j_call	cdr3_length	clone_size	d_call	cdr3_aa	cdr3_nt
TRBV19	TRBJ1-1	13	.	.	CASKRGGNTEAFF	TGTGCCAGTAAAAGGGGAGGGAACACTGAAGCTTTCTTT
TRBV28	TRBJ2-3	13	.	.	CASTAVNKNTQYF	TGTGCCAGCACTGCGGTAAATAAGAATACGCAGTATTTT
TRBV30	TRBJ2-1	12	.	TRBD1	CAGTGFINEQFF	TGTGCCGGGACAGGGTTTATCAATGAGCAGTTCTTC
TRBV6-2/TRBV6-3	TRBJ1-5	18	.	TRBD1	CASSWSRGLELSNQPQHF	TGTGCCAGCAGTTGGAGCAGGGGGCTAGAATTGAGCAATCAGCCCCAGCATTTT
TRBV7-3	TRBJ2-2	14	.	.	CASSLNQDSGELFF	TGTGCCAGCAGCTTAAATCAGGATTCCGGGGAGCTGTTTTTT
TRBV28	TRBJ2-1	13	.	TRBD1	CASSLDRDYEQFF	TGTGCCAGCAGTTTGGACAGGGACTATGAGCAGTTCTTC
TRBV3-1	TRBJ2-7	16	.	.	CASSHLVTGTFHEQYF	TGTGCCAGCAGCCATCTTGTCACAGGGACCTTCCACGAGCAGTACTTC
TRBV9	TRBJ1-2	14	.	TRBD1	CASSVGTERYGYTF	TGTGCCAGCAGCGTTGGGACAGAGAGATATGGCTACACCTTC
TRBV9	TRBJ1-1	16	.	.	CASSLHYGGMVTEAFF	TGTGCCAGCAGCCTGCATTATGGGGGCATGGTCACTGAAGCTTTCTTT
TRBV4-1	TRBJ2-5	15	.	.	CASSQVSGARETQYF	TGCGCCAGCAGCCAAGTGAGCGGAGCCAGGGAGACCCAGTACTTC
TRBV9	TRBJ2-5	16	few	.	CASSAGTVALRETQYF	TGTGCCAGCAGCGCGGGGACTGTCGCGTTGCGAGAGACCCAGTACTTC
TRBV7-9	TRBJ2-3	12	.	.	CASSSNGYTQYF	TGTGCCAGCAGCTCAAACGGGTACACGCAGTATTTT
TRBV6-1	TRBJ1-1	13	few	TRBD1	CASSTGGETEAFF	TGTGCCAGCAGTACAGGGGGCGAAACTGAAGCTTTCTTT
TRBV30	TRBJ2-3	14	.	.	CAWSLGTATDTQYF	TGTGCCTGGAGTCTGGGAACCGCCACAGATACGCAGTATTTT
TRBV9	TRBJ2-5	15	.	.	CASSVEGLLEETQYF	TGTGCCAGCAGCGTAGAGGGCCTACTAGAAGAGACCCAGTACTTC
TRBV11-2	TRBJ1-2	14	.	.	CASSPRAGFYGYTF	TGTGCCAGCAGCCCAAGGGCAGGGTTCTATGGCTACACCTTC
TRBV7-6	TRBJ2-2	13	.	.	CASSNILPGELFF	TGTGCCAGCAGCAATATCCTCCCCGGGGAGCTGTTTTTT
TRBV9	TRBJ2-2	14	.	.	CASSVTGATGELFF	TGTGCCAGCAGCGTAACGGGAGCCACCGGGGAGCTGTTTTTT
TRBV27	TRBJ1-6	17	.	.	CASSLRVGGFYNSPLHF	TGTGCCAGCAGTTTACGGGTCGGAGGGTTCTATAATTCACCCCTCCACTTT
TRBV24-1	TRBJ2-1	16	few	TRBD2	CATSDPTSGKTREQFF	TGTGCCACCAGTGACCCAACTAGCGGGAAGACGCGGGAGCAGTTCTTC
TRBV7-9	TRBJ2-5	14	.	.	CASSLQFRGETQYF	TGTGCCAGCAGCTTACAATTTAGGGGGGAGACCCAGTACTTC
TRBV27	TRBJ1-1	17	.	TRBD1	CASSFSQGVKGDTEAFF	TGTGCCAGCAGTTTTTCACAGGGGGTGAAGGGGGACACTGAAGCTTTCTTT
TRBV6-5	TRBJ2-3	17	.	TRBD2	CASSYAGGTSGGDTQYF	TGTGCCAGCAGTTATGCAGGGGGGACTAGCGGGGGAGATACGCAGTATTTT
TRBV7-9	TRBJ1-2	13	.	.	CASSGVRPGGYTF	TGTGCCAGCAGCGGAGTTCGGCCTGGTGGCTACACCTTC
TRBV4-1	TRBJ2-1	16	.	TRBD2	CASSQDWGEGYNEQFF	TGCGCCAGCAGCCAAGATTGGGGGGAGGGTTACAATGAGCAGTTCTTC
TRBV28	TRBJ2-1	13	.	TRBD1	CASSSRGQGEQFF	TGTGCCAGCAGTTCAAGGGGGCAGGGTGAGCAGTTCTTC
TRBV7-9	TRBJ1-3	15	.	.	CASSSTGTTGNTIYF	TGTGCCAGCAGCTCCACAGGGACAACCGGAAACACCATATATTTT
TRBV5-1	TRBJ2-3	16	.	TRBD1	CASSLAIQGIADTQYF	TGCGCCAGCAGCTTGGCGATACAGGGGATCGCAGATACGCAGTATTTT
TRBV6-1	TRBJ1-6	14	.	.	CASRKNGYNSPLHF	TGTGCCAGCAGGAAGAATGGCTATAATTCACCCCTCCACTTT
TRBV25-1	TRBJ2-5	17	.	TRBD2	CASSAKSRRENQETQYF	TGTGCCAGCAGTGCTAAGAGTAGGCGGGAGAACCAAGAGACCCAGTACTTC
TRBV6-5	TRBJ1-5	14	few	.	CASSYSIEVQPQHF	TGTGCCAGCAGTTACTCGATAGAGGTTCAGCCCCAGCATTTT
TRBV25-1	TRBJ1-1	13	once	.	CASSGWESTEAFF	TGTGCCAGCAGTGGGTGGGAGAGCACTGAAGCTTTCTTT
TRBV12-3/TRBV12-4	TRBJ1-2	15	.	.	CASSLGFGVNYGYTF	TGTGCCAGCAGTTTGGGTTTCGGGGTTAACTATGGCTACACCTTC
TRBV15	TRBJ1-1	14	few	.	CATSKRGTNTEAFF	TGTGCCACTAGCAAGCGGGGGACTAACACTGAAGCTTTCTTT
TRBV24-1	TRBJ1-1	13	.	.	CATRQEMNTEAFF	TGTGCCACCAGACAGGAAATGAACACTGAAGCTTTCTTT
TRBV28	TRBJ2-3	13	.	.	CASSLGGRGTQYF	TGTGCCAGCAGTTTGGGGGGGCGGGGGACGCAGTATTTT
TRBV24-1	TRBJ2-1	13	.	.	CATSDLQRQEQFF	TGTGCCACCAGTGATTTGCAGAGACAGGAGCAGTTCTTC
TRBV20-1	TRBJ1-1	13	.	.	CSAEPGRRFEAFF	TGCAGTGCGGAACCGGGACGTAGGTTTGAAGCTTTCTTT
TRBV4-3	TRBJ1-5	15	few	.	CASSQDGHVNQPQHF	TGCGCCAGCAGCCAAGACGGCCACGTCAATCAGCCCCAGCATTTT
TRBV7-9	TRBJ2-1	14	.	.	CSSSLADRGYEQFF	TGTTCCAGCAGCTTAGCCGATAGGGGGTATGAGCAGTTCTTC
TRBV5-5	TRBJ1-1	10	.	.	CASSFGEAFF	TGTGCCAGCAGCTTCGGTGAAGCTTTCTTT
TRBV29-1	TRBJ1-3	18	.	TRBD1	CSVEGAAPDRSSGNTIYF	TGCAGCGTTGAAGGAGCTGCGCCGGACAGGAGCTCTGGAAACACCATATATTTT
TRBV24-1	TRBJ2-1	14	.	TRBD2	CATRVDSGSPHQLF	TGTGCCACCCGGGTGGATAGCGGGAGCCCACATCAACTCTTC
TRBV4-1	TRBJ2-7	13	.	.	CASSQVGADEQYF	TGCGCCAGCAGCCAAGTGGGTGCGGACGAGCAGTACTTC
TRBV7-9	TRBJ1-2	16	.	TRBD1	CASSLGLRGPEVGYTF	TGTGCCAGCAGCTTAGGACTCAGGGGGCCAGAAGTGGGCTACACCTTC
TRBV12-3/TRBV12-4	TRBJ1-1	14	.	.	CASSLAPTNTEAFF	TGTGCCAGCAGTTTAGCGCCCACGAACACTGAAGCTTTCTTT
TRBV3-1	TRBJ1-6	16	.	.	CASSQDPTGPRTPLHF	TGTGCCAGCAGCCAAGATCCAACAGGACCGCGGACACCCCTCCACTTT
TRBV2	TRBJ1-3	15	.	.	CASRGGYGFGNTIYF	TGTGCCAGCAGGGGGGGGTACGGCTTTGGAAACACCATATATTTT
TRBV27	TRBJ1-2	15	.	.	CASSSWTTSNYGYTF	TGTGCCAGCAGTTCATGGACAACCTCTAACTATGGCTACACCTTC
TRBV30	TRBJ2-2	13	.	.	CAWNGVEIGELFF	TGTGCCTGGAATGGGGTGGAAATCGGGGAGCTGTTTTTT
TRBV11-2	TRBJ2-5	16	once	TRBD2	CASSFPWAGGGETQYF	TGTGCCAGCAGCTTCCCCTGGGCGGGAGGAGGGGAGACCCAGTACTTC
TRBV14	TRBJ2-4	14	.	TRBD1	CASSQGQGENIQYF	TGTGCCAGCAGCCAAGGTCAGGGGGAAAACATTCAGTACTTC
TRBV12-3/TRBV12-4	TRBJ1-6	15	.	TRBD1	CASTPDRVNNSPLHF	TGTGCCAGCACACCTGACAGGGTGAATAATTCACCCCTCCACTTT